The present T cell receptor beta chain was sequenced within a study of beta chain features in type 1 diabetes. Points from the study as a whole: For patients, the naive, central memory and Treg TCRB repertoires appeared more alike than for healthy donors. Resolution of whether HLA type affects TCRB rearrangement was not achieved here. Shorter TCRB CDR3s, moderately but significantly so, were found in Type 1 diabetes patients in all four CD4+ subsets.

Expressed TCRB transcripts were sequenced because the isolated RNA had all been reverse transcribed beforehand. Some clones are missing from TCRdb's copy, which holds only in-frame ones; the method was immunoSEQ multiplex PCR. The sample holds some 350,000 clones, roughly 9.8% seen once. The germline V gene encodes CDR1 MNHNS and CDR2 SASEGT. The CDR3 runs 15 residues. The V end lost 1 base, the J end lost 5 bases, and 15 bases lay between the germline ends. In the case of this clone: The antigen remains undetermined.

Every donor provided one heparinised blood draw, which averaged roughly 120 mL. Sequencing was done on a sample of central memory CD4+ T cells from blood. V gene TRBV6-1 combines with J gene TRBJ2-7; possibly TRBD2 for D (6 bases). The clonotype was recovered from a man in his thirties or forties with type 1 diabetes. DNA of the CDR3: TGTGCCAGCAGTGAAGACGGAGGGTATAGCAACGAGCAGTACTTC. Encoded protein: CASSEDGGYSNEQYF.